The 3 T cell receptor beta chains presented below share a single source sample, sequenced in a study of blood T cells in healthy people across ages. A second roughly 7 to 12 cycle PCR used barcoded and J-beta primers. TCRdb passed the 5' RACE reads through MiXCR, listing each CDR3 protein once. The sample consists of around 900,000 distinct CDR3 sequences, roughly half of them appearing once. The source material was blood. These TCRs come from an older woman in good health.

This clonotype was observed a handful of times. The rearrangement links TRBV5-1 to TRBJ2-6; D is ambiguous. Germline-derived CDR1 and CDR2 are SGHRS and YFSETQ. The ends were cut back, 7 bases at V and 0 bases at J, with 11 bases in the middle. The CDR3 contains 15 residues. The CDR3: CASALGSSGANVLTF. The CDR3 DNA is TGCGCCAGCGCCCTGGGAAGCTCTGGGGCCAACGTCCTGACTTTC.

Remarks on this clonotype: A much larger clonotype is one base distant, so this may be a read error. V gene TRBV7-9 combines with J gene TRBJ2-1; D remains ambiguous. CDR1 and CDR2 from the germline V gene are SEHNR and FQNEAQ (reference sequence). The CDR3 totals 10 residues. CDR3 nucleotide sequence: TGTGCCAGCAAGGGTGATGAGCAGGTCTTC. The encoded protein is CASKGDEQVF.

This clonotype was counted a few times. The chain carries TRBV21-1 and TRBJ2-5; TRBD2, as called in the table, went unchecked against the DNA. TRBV21-1 is labeled a pseudogene. The CDR3 loop spans 20 amino acids. This CDR3 is CASSDTRPGLAEGRVETQYF. In nucleotides, the CDR3 is TGTGCCAGCAGCGATACGCGACCGGGACTAGCGGAGGGTCGCGTTGAGACCCAGTACTTC.